This paragraph reports one TCR beta chain. CDR1 is PRHDT and CDR2 is FYEKMQ in the germline V gene (reference sequence). The CDR3 is 16 amino acids. Unmatched junction bases numbered 6, after V lost 5 bases and J lost 8 bases. This record belongs to a study of blood T cell repertoires in COVID-19. Study background: The origin of the acute and convalescent COVID-19 samples was the United States, Italy and Spain. Nucleic acid was either cDNA or gDNA, and it came from T cells, B-cell-depleted T cells, or PBMCs.

Under the authors' procedure: Counts of nucleated cells, estimated from reference gene primer amplification, were obtained. The repertoire was sequenced with immunoSEQ multiplex PCR; TCRdb's copy has only in-frame clones and lacks some. V and J calls and clone size are given by that table; D and trimming were obtained from the DNA. Here the sample spans hundreds of thousands of clones, approximately 86% being singletons. The sequencing input was peripheral blood. This receptor was taken from a human donor in a cohort sampled during active COVID-19. The genes are TRBV13 and TRBJ2-1; 16 nucleotides line up with TRBD2. The CDR3 bases are TGTGCCAGCAGCCCGGGACTAGCGGGGGGGAGGGATGAGCAGTTCTTC. Its translation: CASSPGLAGGRDEQFF.